The sequence of this T cell receptor (beta chain) was determined in a study of cytomegalovirus exposure and HLA in healthy donors. V gave up 8 bases and J gave up 5 bases; unmatched junction bases: 8. The length of the CDR3 is 15 residues. This PCR relied on a set of 60 Vbeta primers and 13 Jbeta primers. The protocol was immunoSEQ multiplex PCR, while the TCRdb copy is restricted to in-frame clones and leaves out a portion. The sample has roughly 250,000 clones, 80% to 90% seen once. Sequenced material: PBMCs. The chain carries TRBV23-1 and TRBJ2-7; the match to TRBD2 covers 14 bases. TRBV23-1 is identified as an open reading frame with a role that is uncertain. The receptor's source is a woman aged 40 to 50 in good health and CMV-seropositive. CDR3 coding DNA: TGCGCCAGCCGAAAGGGGACTAGCGGGAGCCACGAGCAGTACTTC. Translating it yields CASRKGTSGSHEQYF.